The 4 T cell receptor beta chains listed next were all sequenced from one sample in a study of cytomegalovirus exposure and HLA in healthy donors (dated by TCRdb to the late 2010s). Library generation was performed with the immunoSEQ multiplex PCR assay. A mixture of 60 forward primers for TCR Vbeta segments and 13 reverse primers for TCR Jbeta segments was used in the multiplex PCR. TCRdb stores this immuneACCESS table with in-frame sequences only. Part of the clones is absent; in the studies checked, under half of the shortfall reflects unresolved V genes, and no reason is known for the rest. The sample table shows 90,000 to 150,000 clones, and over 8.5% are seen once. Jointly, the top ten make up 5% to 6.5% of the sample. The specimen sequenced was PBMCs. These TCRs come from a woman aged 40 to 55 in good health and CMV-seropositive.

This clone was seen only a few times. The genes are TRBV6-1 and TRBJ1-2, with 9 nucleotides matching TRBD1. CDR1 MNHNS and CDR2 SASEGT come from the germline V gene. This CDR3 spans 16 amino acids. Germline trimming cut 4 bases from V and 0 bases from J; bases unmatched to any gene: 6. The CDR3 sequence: CASSVYRTGANYGYTF. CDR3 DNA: TGTGCCAGCAGTGTGTACCGGACAGGGGCTAACTATGGCTACACCTTC.

The CDR3 loop is CASSRQGSTDTQYF. The CDR3 nucleotides read TGTGCCAGTAGCAGACAGGGGTCCACAGATACGCAGTATTTT. This chain joins TRBV19 and TRBJ2-3, with 8 positions matching TRBD1. CDR3 length: 14 amino acids. The ends lost 6 bases at V and 2 bases at J; junction bases unmatched: 4. Germline assignment: CDR1 LNHDA and CDR2 SQIVND (reference sequence). The full variable domain, its missing parts supplied by reference TRBV19 and TRBJ2-3, is DGGITQSPKYLFRKEGQNVTLSCEQNLNHDAMYWYRQDPGQGLRLIYYSQIVNDFQKGDIAEGYSVSREKKESFPLTVTSAQKNPTAFYLCASSRQGSTDTQYFGPGTRLTVL.

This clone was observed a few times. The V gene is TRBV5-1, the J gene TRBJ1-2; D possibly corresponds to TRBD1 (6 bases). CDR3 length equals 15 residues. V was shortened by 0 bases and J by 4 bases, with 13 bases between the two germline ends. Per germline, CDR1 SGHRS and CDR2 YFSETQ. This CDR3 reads CASSLAAGVSYGYTF. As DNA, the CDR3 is TGCGCCAGCAGCTTGGCGGCAGGGGTGAGCTATGGCTACACCTTC.

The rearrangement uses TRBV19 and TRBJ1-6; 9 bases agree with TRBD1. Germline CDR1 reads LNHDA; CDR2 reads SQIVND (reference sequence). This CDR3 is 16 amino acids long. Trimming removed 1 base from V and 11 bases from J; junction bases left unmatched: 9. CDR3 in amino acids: CASSIVVGQGYTPLHF. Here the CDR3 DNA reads TGTGCCAGTAGTATAGTAGTGGGACAGGGCTACACACCCCTCCACTTT.